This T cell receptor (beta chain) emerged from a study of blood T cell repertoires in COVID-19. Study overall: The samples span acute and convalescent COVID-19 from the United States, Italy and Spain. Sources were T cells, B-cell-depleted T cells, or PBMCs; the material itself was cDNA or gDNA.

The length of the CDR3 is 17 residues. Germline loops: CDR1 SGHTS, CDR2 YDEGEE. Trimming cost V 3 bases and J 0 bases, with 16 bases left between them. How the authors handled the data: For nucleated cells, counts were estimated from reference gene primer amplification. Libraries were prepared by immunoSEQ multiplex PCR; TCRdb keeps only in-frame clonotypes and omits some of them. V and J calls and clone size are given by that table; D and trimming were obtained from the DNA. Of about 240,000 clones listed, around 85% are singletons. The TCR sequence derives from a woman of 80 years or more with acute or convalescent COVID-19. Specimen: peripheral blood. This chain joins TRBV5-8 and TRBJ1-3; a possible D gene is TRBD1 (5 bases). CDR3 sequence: CASSSVYRSTSGNTIYF. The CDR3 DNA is TGTGCCAGCAGCTCTGTCTACAGGTCAACCTCTGGAAACACCATATATTTT.